Sequencing of this T cell receptor (beta chain) was carried out in a study of cytomegalovirus exposure and HLA in healthy donors. Background on the study: In a previous analysis, around 120 million unique TCR beta sequences were found from 150 million to 200 million T cells.

A note on this clone: Antigen: not known.

The study, taken as a whole, reports: A later analysis showed HLA-associated TCR beta chains outstripping equally common others in clonal expansion. In a later analysis, V- and J-gene trimming of beta chains associated with a DCLRE1C missense variant, replicated independently.

V dropped 2 bases and J dropped 0 bases, with 12 bases sitting between them. Germline V lookup: CDR1 MNHEY, CDR2 SVGAGI. CDR3 length equals 16 residues. Vbeta (60) and Jbeta (13) primers were used in the PCR. Method: immunoSEQ multiplex PCR; TCRdb's copy keeps in-frame clones and lacks some. The sample gives 150,000 to 200,000 clones, over 70% of which show up once; approximately 3.4% is in the top ten. This chain joins TRBV6-5 and TRBJ2-3, with D unclear. The sequenced sample was PBMCs. This clonotype originated in a female donor in good health and CMV-seronegative. The CDR3 protein is CASSYKAFTSTDTQYF. The CDR3 DNA sequence: TGTGCCAGCAGTTACAAAGCTTTCACTAGCACAGATACGCAGTATTTT.